Listed below are T cell receptor beta chains from one sample, sequenced in a study of CD8 T cells in Susac syndrome. TCRdb processed the immunoSEQ multiplex PCR reads anew with MiXCR; each CDR3 protein has one entry. The repertoire holds 65,000 to 80,000 distinct CDR3 sequences, with roughly nine tenths as singletons. The sequencing sample was made of CD8+ T cells from PBMCs. The origin of the receptors is a human donor with multiple sclerosis. The CDR3 runs from the conserved cysteine through the conserved F or W. A D gene is named only where the DNA matches it firmly. Only part of the rows carry a size: once, few, many, or a class if the clone is expanded.

V	D	J	size	DNA	CDR3
TRBV9	TRBD1	TRBJ1-4	.	TGTGCCAGCAGCTCAGAAGGGGGCAATGAGTTAGACGAAAAACTGTTTTTT	CASSSEGGNELDEKLFF
TRBV7-6	.	TRBJ2-1	.	TGTGCCAGCAGCTCGTTTACTGAGCAGTTCTTC	CASSSFTEQFF
TRBV5-1	TRBD2	TRBJ2-1	.	TGCGCCAGCAGCTCGATAATCTTAGCGGGACTTGGTTACAATGAGCAGTTCTTC	CASSSIILAGLGYNEQFF
TRBV5-4	TRBD2	TRBJ2-7	.	TGTGCCAGCAGCTGGGAGACTAGCGGATACGAGCAGTACTTC	CASSWETSGYEQYF
TRBV20-1	TRBD1	TRBJ2-2	.	TGCAGTGCTAGGGACCGGGACAGGTTCGCGGGCGGGGAGCTGTTTTTT	CSARDRDRFAGGELFF
TRBV30	.	TRBJ2-7	.	TGTGCCTGGAGTATGGGGCAGAGTGAAGTCTACGAGCAGTACTTC	CAWSMGQSEVYEQYF
TRBV5-6	.	TRBJ2-1	.	TGTGCCAGCAGCTTGGGAGCTAGTATCTATGAGCAGTTCTTC	CASSLGASIYEQFF
TRBV6-1	TRBD1	TRBJ2-1	.	TGTGCCAGCAGTGCCATGACAGGGGGGCTTACGGACAATGAGCAGTTCTTC	CASSAMTGGLTDNEQFF
TRBV20-1	TRBD2	TRBJ2-7	.	TGCAGTGCTAGAGGACTAGCGGCCTACGAGCAGTACTTC	CSARGLAAYEQYF
TRBV4-3	TRBD1	TRBJ2-1	.	TGCGCCAGCAGCCAAGACTCGACAGGGAATGAGCAGTTCTTC	CASSQDSTGNEQFF
TRBV9	.	TRBJ2-7	.	TGTGCCAGCAGCACCGGAGGCGGGCCCTCCGGAGAGCAGTACTTC	CASSTGGGPSGEQYF
TRBV5-1	.	TRBJ2-7	.	TGCGCCAGCAGCCCCTCCCGGGACTGGTACGAGCAGTACTTC	CASSPSRDWYEQYF
TRBV13	.	TRBJ2-1	.	TGTGCCAGCAGCCCCGGACTTAAGGGCAATGAGCAGTTCTTC	CASSPGLKGNEQFF
TRBV20-1	.	TRBJ2-1	.	TGCAGTGCTAGACAACCCCGGAGGGAGCAGTTCTTC	CSARQPRREQFF
TRBV6-1	.	TRBJ1-2	.	TGTGCCAGCAGTGAAGCAGGCAGTTCGTATGGCTACACCTTC	CASSEAGSSYGYTF
TRBV2	TRBD2	TRBJ2-1	.	TGTGCCAGCGAGCGGGGGGACTTTTACAATGAGCAGTTCTTC	CASERGDFYNEQFF
TRBV12-3/TRBV12-4	.	TRBJ1-4	once	TGTGCCAGCGGACGTTCGGGCCTATCGGACGAAAAACTGTTTTTT	CASGRSGLSDEKLFF